The 4 T cell receptor beta chains below were found in one sample sequenced in a study of cytomegalovirus exposure and HLA in healthy donors. The PCR contained 60 Vbeta and 13 Jbeta primers. Sequencing used immunoSEQ multiplex PCR; TCRdb keeps in-frame clones, though not all of them. The table records some 130,000 clones, roughly 80% of them present only once. The sample taken for sequencing was PBMCs. Receptor source: a female donor in good health and CMV-seronegative.

This clone came up once. The rearrangement joins TRBV27 to TRBJ2-3, with TRBD2 identical over 14 bases. Germline V gives CDR1 MNHEY, CDR2 SMNVEV (reference sequence). This CDR3 spans 16 amino acids. Trimming took 6 bases from V and 3 from J; bases not matched to a gene: 5. This CDR3 is CASRRLAGGPTDTQYF. Written as DNA, the CDR3 is TGTGCCAGCAGAAGACTAGCGGGAGGGCCTACAGATACGCAGTATTTT.

The rearrangement links TRBV5-1 to TRBJ1-4; 8 bases agree with TRBD1. Germline V lookup: CDR1 SGHRS, CDR2 YFSETQ. The CDR3 runs to 18 residues. Unmatched junction bases numbered 15, after V lost 4 bases and J lost 4 bases. Written as DNA, the CDR3 is TGCGCCAGCAGCAAAGAGACAGGGGCCACTGCTTTTAATGAAAAACTGTTTTTT. Translation gives CASSKETGATAFNEKLFF.

This clone showed up just once. This sequence joins TRBV4-3 and TRBJ2-1; 8 bases line up with TRBD2. The CDR3 consists of 15 residues. Trimming cost V 0 bases and J 9 bases; bases outside gene matches: 7. Germline V gene data show CDR1 as LGHNA and CDR2 as YSLEER. CDR3 nucleotide sequence: TGCGCCAGCAGCCAAGATATGTTTCGGGGGGGTGAGCAGTTCTTC. Its translation: CASSQDMFRGGEQFF.

The J gene is TRBJ1-3, the V gene TRBV28; possibly TRBD1 for D (5 bases). This CDR3 contains 18 residues. Germline CDR1 and CDR2: MDHEN and SYDVKM. V was shortened by 3 bases and J by 3 bases, with 21 bases between the two germline ends. The CDR3 is CASSLSAPTEADGNTIYF. The CDR3 DNA follows: TGTGCCAGCAGTTTGTCCGCCCCGACAGAGGCGGATGGAAACACCATATATTTT.